The next 30 T cell receptor beta chains were all read from a single sample in a study of technical replicates of blood from a few donors. Profiling relied on immunoSEQ multiplex PCR, and the TCRdb table lists in-frame clones only, not all of them. Among 14,000 or so clones listed, less than 90% were seen once. Source material: PBMCs. These receptors originate from a human donor in good health.

CDR3 sequence reads: CASSFHVGGRTDTQYF. The CDR3 bases are TGTGCCAGCAGCTTCCATGTCGGCGGGCGGACAGATACGCAGTATTTT. The chain is built from TRBV5-4 and TRBJ2-3; a weak D match, TRBD2 (5 bases). Germline V gene sequence: CDR1 SGHNT, CDR2 YYREEE (reference sequence). Deletions cut 2 bases from V and 3 bases from J, with 16 bases between. The CDR3 spans 16 residues.

This chain joins TRBV6-1 and TRBJ2-3, with 10 bases lining up with TRBD2. Germline lookup yields CDR1 MNHNS and CDR2 SASEGT. CDR3 size: 15 residues. V lost 8 bases and J lost 1; bases outside the gene matches: 6. CDR3: CASLTLAGGTDTQYF. The CDR3 nucleotides read TGTGCCAGCCTTACCCTAGCGGGAGGCACAGATACGCAGTATTTT.

This clone is a singleton in its sample. The chain has TRBV6-1 and TRBJ2-7, with 11 positions matching TRBD2. The CDR3 runs to 19 residues. Trimming at V came to 0 bases and at J to 0 bases, leaving 10 bases not matched to a gene. CDR1 MNHNS and CDR2 SASEGT come from the germline V gene. The CDR3 nucleotides are TGTGCCAGCAGTGAAGCCCGAAGCCCCCTAGCGGGAGGCTCCTACGAGCAGTACTTC. This encodes CASSEARSPLAGGSYEQYF.

The table lists this clone with a few counts. V and J are TRBV6-1 and TRBJ1-3; D unresolved. V dropped 6 bases and J dropped 0 bases, with 9 bases sitting between them. Germline CDR1 and CDR2: MNHNS and SASEGT. The CDR3 contains 14 residues. In DNA form, the CDR3 reads TGTGCCAGCAGGGGAGCCCGCTCTGGAAACACCATATATTTT. As protein: CASRGARSGNTIYF.

This sequence joins TRBV7-3 and TRBJ2-2, with D tentatively TRBD1 (5 bases). The germline V and J ends were trimmed by 4 bases and 3 bases, with 15 bases remaining between them. The germline V gene has CDR1 SGHTA and CDR2 FQGTGA. The CDR3 runs to 16 residues. The CDR3 is CASSSQTGSYTGELFF. CDR3 in DNA: TGTGCCAGCAGCTCCCAAACAGGTTCATACACCGGGGAGCTGTTTTTT.

The chain carries TRBV10-3 and TRBJ1-4; tentatively, D is TRBD1 (6 bases). V was trimmed by 11 bases and J by 4 bases, leaving 14 bases between them. Germline CDR1 is ENHRY and CDR2 is SYGVKD. The CDR3 runs 13 residues. The CDR3: CASRGAGNEKLFF. CDR3 DNA: TGTGCCTCGCGGGGGGCAGGTAATGAAAAACTGTTTTTT.

This clone was detected only a few times. The J gene is TRBJ1-5, the V gene TRBV7-9; perhaps TRBD1 as D (5 bases). CDR1 is SEHNR, CDR2 FQNEAQ, per germline (reference sequence). The CDR3 is 14 residues long. V was trimmed by 6 bases and J by 6 bases, leaving 15 bases between them. The CDR3 region is CASSQGQGGQPQHF. As DNA, the CDR3 is TGTGCCAGCAGTCAGGGTCAGGGAGGTCAGCCCCAGCATTTT.

This chain uses TRBV5-3 with TRBJ2-6; D ambiguous. TRBV5-3 is an ORF, and what it does is uncertain. The CDR3 runs to 20 residues. Trimming took off 6 bases at V and 2 bases at J, with 27 bases between the two ends. The CDR3 DNA follows: TGTGCCAGAAACCGTCCCAGCGCAAAGGCGAGAGTCCCTGGGGCCAACGTCCTGACTTTC. This codes for CARNRPSAKARVPGANVLTF.

The chain carries TRBV18 and TRBJ2-1, with 9 bases aligning to TRBD2. This CDR3 has 16 residues. Germline CDR1 reads KGHSH; CDR2 reads LQKENI. The junction had 8 bases not matched to a gene; V was cut back by 3 bases and J by 5 bases. This chain's CDR3 is CASSPLTSGADNEQFF. The CDR3 DNA reads as TGTGCCAGCTCACCTCTGACTAGCGGAGCCGACAATGAGCAGTTCTTC.

This clone occurred once. The chain combines TRBV7-9 with TRBJ2-1; 7 bases match TRBD2. Germline V lookup: CDR1 SEHNR, CDR2 FQNEAQ (reference sequence). The CDR3 loop spans 13 amino acids. The ends lost 1 base at V and 6 bases at J; junction bases unmatched: 0. Written as DNA, the CDR3 is TGTGCCAGCAGCTTAGGGACTAGCAATGAGCAGTTCTTC. Amino acids: CASSLGTSNEQFF. The whole variable domain, filled in from reference TRBV7-9 and TRBJ2-1, reads DTGVSQNPRHKITKRGQNVTFRCDPISEHNRLYWYRQTLGQGPEFLTYFQNEAQLEKSRLLSDRFSAERPKGSFSTLEIQRTEQGDSAMYLCASSLGTSNEQFFGPGTRLTVL.

The V call is TRBV5-1, the J call TRBJ1-5; the D gene is possibly TRBD1 (5 bases). Deletions cut 0 bases from V and 2 bases from J, with 9 bases between. From germline, CDR1 is SGHRS and CDR2 YFSETQ. The CDR3 is 15 residues long. CDR3 protein: CASSLAGDGNQPQHF. The DNA for the CDR3 is TGCGCCAGCAGCTTGGCGGGGGATGGCAATCAGCCCCAGCATTTT. The full variable domain, rest sourced from reference TRBV5-1 and TRBJ1-5, is KAGVTQTPRYLIKTRGQQVTLSCSPISGHRSVSWYQQTPGQGLQFLFEYFSETQRNKGNFPGRFSGRQFSNSRSEMNVSTLELGDSALYLCASSLAGDGNQPQHFGDGTRLSIL.

The J gene is TRBJ2-1, the V gene TRBV29-1, with 8 positions matching TRBD2. J gave up 9 bases and V 4 bases, and 8 bases lay outside the gene matches. The CDR3 totals 13 residues. Germline V gene data show CDR1 as SQVTM and CDR2 as ANQGSEA. The CDR3 reads CSVVQREQGEQFF. The CDR3 coding sequence is TGCAGCGTTGTCCAGCGGGAGCAGGGTGAGCAGTTCTTC.

The CDR3 DNA is TGTGCCAGCAGCTTAGTCATAGGAGGTCAAGAGACCCAGTACTTC. This codes for CASSLVIGGQETQYF. The chain couples TRBV7-6 to TRBJ2-5; tentatively, D is TRBD2 (5 bases). CDR3 length: 15 amino acids. The V end was cut by 1 base, the J end by 2 bases, with 11 bases between. Germline assignment: CDR1 SGHVS and CDR2 FNYEAQ.

The V gene is TRBV7-2, the J gene TRBJ1-2; a weak D match, TRBD1 (6 bases). Germline CDR1 SGHTA, CDR2 FQGNSA. V was trimmed by 1 base and J by 8 bases, leaving 14 bases between them. There are 14 residues in the CDR3. CDR3 sequence (DNA): TGTGCCAGCAGCTTAGTAGGGGGGGCGGGCGGCTACACCTTC. As protein: CASSLVGGAGGYTF.

The V and J genes are TRBV5-1 and TRBJ1-1; D unclear. Germline CDR1 and CDR2: SGHRS and YFSETQ. Trimming cost V 0 bases and J 2 bases, with 11 bases left between them. CDR3 length: 15 amino acids. For the CDR3, the DNA is TGCGCCAGCAGCTTGGGGGTGACACAAAACACTGAAGCTTTCTTT. This encodes CASSLGVTQNTEAFF.

V gene TRBV23-1 combines with J gene TRBJ1-5, with 7 bases aligning to TRBD1. TRBV23-1 is an ORF, and what it does is uncertain. Trimming took 0 bases from V and 0 from J; bases not matched to a gene: 17. This CDR3 is built from 21 residues. The CDR3 DNA sequence: TGCGCCAGCAGTCAATCGACGGATGGCAACCGACAGGGCGATAGCAATCAGCCCCAGCATTTT. As protein: CASSQSTDGNRQGDSNQPQHF.

This chain connects TRBV6-5 to TRBJ1-2; weak D call: TRBD1 (5 bases). Per germline, CDR1 MNHEY and CDR2 SVGAGI. The CDR3 runs 14 residues. The V and J ends lost 8 bases and 8 bases respectively, with 21 bases between them. The CDR3 nucleotides are TGTGCCAGCGCCCCAGAGTCGGGGGTCTGGGGCTACACCTTC. As protein: CASAPESGVWGYTF.

J is TRBJ1-1 and V is TRBV11-2; D is unresolved. V lost 1 base and J 2 bases, leaving 8 bases between the germline ends. CDR1 is SGHAT, CDR2 FQNNGV, per germline. This CDR3 region has 14 residues. The CDR3, as DNA: TGTGCCAGCAGCTTAGGCTTCACAAACACTGAAGCTTTCTTT. Protein: CASSLGFTNTEAFF.

The V call is TRBV11-2, the J call TRBJ2-3; TRBD1 matches 7 bases. The CDR3 totals 13 residues. The junction had 4 bases not matched to a gene; V was cut back by 5 bases and J by 5 bases. Germline V gene sequence: CDR1 SGHAT, CDR2 FQNNGV. CDR3 amino acids: CASSPGGIDTQYF. DNA of the CDR3: TGTGCCAGCAGCCCAGGGGGAATAGATACGCAGTATTTT.

The chain carries TRBV2 and TRBJ2-1, with D possibly TRBD2 on 5 matching bases. This CDR3 region has 16 residues. Germline assignment: CDR1 SNHLY and CDR2 FYNNEI. The germline V and J ends were trimmed by 2 bases and 0 bases, with 11 bases remaining between them. As DNA, the CDR3 is TGTGCCAGCAGTGAATGGGCTGGGAGCTCCTACAATGAGCAGTTCTTC. Protein sequence: CASSEWAGSSYNEQFF.

This chain uses TRBV5-6 with TRBJ2-2, with 8 positions matching TRBD1. V gave up 3 bases and J gave up 2 bases; unmatched junction bases: 3. The germline V gene has CDR1 SGHDT and CDR2 YYEEEE. This CDR3 comprises 15 residues. CDR3 amino acids: CASSSGGRNTGELFF. In DNA form, the CDR3 reads TGTGCCAGCAGCTCAGGGGGCAGAAACACCGGGGAGCTGTTTTTT.

The chain uses TRBV7-2 and TRBJ2-1, with TRBD1 matching over 7 bases. Germline CDR1 is SGHTA and CDR2 is FQGNSA. Unmatched junction bases numbered 6, after V lost 4 bases and J lost 9 bases. The CDR3 spans 13 residues. The CDR3 protein is CASSSTGVSEQFF. As DNA, the CDR3 is TGTGCCAGCAGCTCAACAGGGGTTAGTGAGCAGTTCTTC.

The CDR3 DNA reads TGTGCCAGCACTGAGAGGGAGTTTAGAACTGAAGCTTTCTTT. It translates to CASTEREFRTEAFF. J is TRBJ1-1 and V is TRBV2; D is uncertain. Looked up from germline, CDR1 is SNHLY and CDR2 is FYNNEI. The CDR3 runs to 14 residues. V gave up 7 bases and J gave up 5 bases, with 17 bases separating them.

This clone was observed a single time. This chain uses TRBV29-1 with TRBJ2-7, with a tentative D call TRBD2 (5 bases). The CDR3 is 11 residues long. V was trimmed by 6 bases and J by 5 bases, leaving 11 bases between them. Germline V lookup: CDR1 SQVTM, CDR2 ANQGSEA. The CDR3 protein is CSVKDFNEQYF. In nucleotides, the CDR3 is TGCAGCGTGAAGGACTTCAACGAGCAGTACTTC.

J is TRBJ2-3 and V is TRBV27; possibly TRBD2 for D (5 bases). Trimming took 2 bases from V and 2 from J, leaving 14 bases between them. The CDR3 extends over 16 amino acids. Germline lookup yields CDR1 MNHEY and CDR2 SMNVEV (reference sequence). The CDR3 loop is CASSLIPGLSTDTQYF. The DNA for the CDR3 is TGTGCCAGCAGTTTAATACCTGGACTCTCCACAGATACGCAGTATTTT.

Sample share makes this clone medium-sized. The chain carries TRBV7-8 and TRBJ1-1; D unclear. The CDR3 has 15 residues. Deletions cut 1 base from V and 2 bases from J, with 11 bases between. Germline values: CDR1 SGHVS, CDR2 FQNEAQ. DNA for the CDR3: TGTGCCAGCAGCTTAGTGGAGGGAATCAACACTGAAGCTTTCTTT. Translating it yields CASSLVEGINTEAFF.

The chain employs TRBV29-1 and TRBJ2-7; D ambiguous. The CDR3 consists of 11 residues. Germline V gives CDR1 SQVTM, CDR2 ANQGSEA. V was pared by 1 base and J by 3 bases, with 4 bases between. The CDR3 coding sequence is TGCAGCGTTGAAGCTAACTACGAGCAGTACTTC. Its protein product is CSVEANYEQYF.

The rearrangement joins TRBV5-1 to TRBJ1-1, with 9 bases identical to TRBD1. J lost 1 base, V lost 3 bases, and 4 bases had no gene match. Germline V gene sequence: CDR1 SGHRS, CDR2 YFSETQ. The CDR3 covers 15 residues. The CDR3 protein is CASSSTGGANTEAFF. The CDR3 DNA reads as TGCGCCAGCAGCTCCACAGGGGGCGCGAACACTGAAGCTTTCTTT.

V usage is TRBV2 and J usage is TRBJ2-3; TRBD2 aligns across 7 bases. Trimming at V came to 9 bases and at J to 3 bases, leaving 12 bases not matched to a gene. Germline V gives CDR1 SNHLY, CDR2 FYNNEI. This CDR3 is built from 15 residues. The CDR3 sequence is CASSRGSFGTDTQYF. The CDR3 DNA reads as TGTGCCAGTAGTCGCGGGAGTTTCGGGACAGATACGCAGTATTTT.

The chain uses TRBV4-1 and TRBJ2-2, with no clear D. Trimming took off 3 bases at V and 5 bases at J, with 7 bases between the two ends. Germline V CDR1 and CDR2: MGHRA, YSYEKL. The CDR3 is 13 residues long. CDR3 in amino acids: CASSHELTGELFF. The DNA of the CDR3 is TGCGCCAGCAGCCATGAGCTAACCGGGGAGCTGTTTTTT.